The sequence of this T cell receptor beta chain was determined in a study of shared clonotypes between healthy human individuals. With regard to this clone: Other DNA sequences in this specimen translate into the identical CDR3.

In the CD4+ fraction, cells were divided into CD45RA+ naive and CD45RA-negative memory subsets. Each cell subset's genomic DNA was divided evenly among several immunoSEQ plates. Repertoires were generated with immunoSEQ multiplex PCR, while TCRdb's copy carries only in-frame clones and drops some. The table shows 2.3 million or so clones, with 90% to 95% occurring only once. The CDR3 is 11 amino acids. Germline V lookup: CDR1 KGHSH, CDR2 LQKENI. V shed 3 bases and J shed 3 bases, with 2 bases lying between them. Sequencing was done on a sample of naive CD4+ T cells from PBMCs. Stated subset: CD45RA+ positively selected. This clonotype was obtained from a man between 18 and 35 years old in good health. Some clones in this sample may be carry-over from other donors' samples. The gene calls are TRBV18 and TRBJ2-5; D is undetermined. This chain's CDR3 is CASSPEETQYF. In DNA form, the CDR3 reads TGTGCCAGCTCACCTGAAGAGACCCAGTACTTC.